The 6 T cell receptor beta chains below come from one sample, sequenced in a study of blood T cell repertoires in COVID-19. The repertoire was sequenced with immunoSEQ multiplex PCR; TCRdb's copy has only in-frame clones and lacks some. Of approximately 430,000 clones listed, 75% to 90% are singletons. Sample: peripheral blood. All receptors come from a woman in her 30s with active or convalescent COVID-19.

The gene calls are TRBV7-6 and TRBJ2-1; TRBD2 aligns across 9 bases. Germline loops: CDR1 SGHVS, CDR2 FNYEAQ. CDR3 length: 18 residues. The V segment lost 1 base and the J segment 10 bases; nucleotides outside the gene matches: 17. The CDR3 DNA reads TGTGCCAGCAGCTTAGAGTATAGCGGGGGAAGCCTGCGGAACGAGCAGTTCTTC. This encodes CASSLEYSGGSLRNEQFF.

The chain has TRBV19 and TRBJ1-1; D gene uncertain. The CDR3 extends over 13 amino acids. V was clipped by 3 bases and J by 5 bases, with 10 bases between them. CDR1 is LNHDA, CDR2 SQIVND, per germline (reference sequence). CDR3 sequence: CASSIPGLTEAFF. For the CDR3, the DNA is TGTGCCAGTAGTATTCCGGGATTGACTGAAGCTTTCTTT.

This chain uses TRBV27 with TRBJ1-6; D might be TRBD1 (5 bases). Trimming removed 7 bases at V and 10 bases at J, with 17 bases between. There are 14 residues in the CDR3. CDR1 and CDR2 (germline): MNHEY, SMNVEV (reference sequence). The CDR3 loop is CASTAVGGGSPLHF. The CDR3 DNA is TGTGCCAGCACCGCCGTCGGGGGGGGATCACCCCTCCACTTT.

The chain has TRBV10-3 and TRBJ1-2; D is unclear. CDR1 is ENHRY, CDR2 SYGVKD, per germline. The germline V and J ends were trimmed by 10 bases and 7 bases, with 16 bases remaining between them. This CDR3 has 12 amino acids. The CDR3 loop reads CATNGGGLGYTF. The CDR3 bases are TGTGCCACCAACGGCGGCGGGCTTGGCTACACCTTC.

The J gene is TRBJ2-2, the V gene TRBV4-1; D might be TRBD1 (5 bases). The CDR3 loop spans 15 amino acids. The V gene's germline CDR1 is MGHRA and CDR2 YSYEKL. Trimming removed 10 bases at V and 0 bases at J, with 15 bases between. The CDR3 region is CATGQAQANTGELFF. CDR3 DNA sequence: TGCGCCACCGGCCAAGCACAGGCGAACACCGGGGAGCTGTTTTTT.

The chain couples TRBV4-1 to TRBJ2-5; D gene ambiguous. The length of the CDR3 is 13 residues. V dropped 1 base and J dropped 5 bases, with 8 bases sitting between them. The germline V gene encodes CDR1 MGHRA and CDR2 YSYEKL. The CDR3, as DNA: TGCGCCAGCAGCCAAGCTAGTCCGGAGACCCAGTACTTC. It specifies CASSQASPETQYF.